The 22 T cell receptor beta chains reported below all come from one sample, sequenced in a study of OX40 agonist ivuxolimab in advanced cancers. Generated by immunoSEQ multiplex PCR, the TCRdb table keeps only in-frame clones and is missing some. This table has over 80,000 clones, 70% to 85% appearing once. The source was CD4+ or CD8+ T cells sorted from blood, collected in a trial of the OX40 agonist ivuxolimab. The receptor source for this set is an adult with an advanced solid tumor such as melanoma, head and neck, liver or kidney cancer.

The CDR3 loop reads CASSQSDGENTEAFF. The CDR3 DNA sequence: TGCGCCAGCAGCCAAAGTGACGGAGAGAACACTGAAGCTTTCTTT. The chain couples TRBV4-1 to TRBJ1-1; no clear D. V shed 2 bases and J shed 1 base, with 11 bases lying between them. Germline values: CDR1 MGHRA, CDR2 YSYEKL. CDR3 size: 15 residues.

The V and J genes are TRBV5-4 and TRBJ2-1, with a possible D match to TRBD1 (6 bases). Germline V gene sequence: CDR1 SGHNT, CDR2 YYREEE (reference sequence). The CDR3 spans 15 residues. Trimming shortened V by 2 bases and J by 3 bases, and 12 bases separated the two germline ends. This CDR3 is CASSFPGQNYNEQFF. CDR3 coding DNA: TGTGCCAGCAGCTTCCCCGGACAGAACTACAATGAGCAGTTCTTC.

This chain uses TRBV6-1 with TRBJ1-2; D gene ambiguous. Germline lookup yields CDR1 MNHNS and CDR2 SASEGT. This CDR3 contains 13 residues. Trimming removed 1 base at V and 4 bases at J, with 7 bases between. CDR3 in amino acids: CASSEGQPYGYTF. The CDR3 DNA reads TGTGCCAGCAGTGAAGGGCAGCCCTATGGCTACACCTTC.

The sample holds a few counts of this clone. This rearrangement joins TRBV6-6 to TRBJ2-7; D is unclear. Trimming removed 4 bases from V and 3 bases from J, with 16 bases in between. The length of the CDR3 is 15 residues. Germline V lookup: CDR1 MNHNY, CDR2 SVGAGI (reference sequence). CDR3 residues: CASSFDRYPNYEQYF. Here the CDR3 DNA reads TGTGCCAGCAGTTTCGACCGTTATCCCAACTACGAGCAGTACTTC.

This chain's CDR3 is CASSLNRGPYEQYF. CDR3 coding DNA: TGTGCCAGCAGTCTAAACAGGGGCCCTTACGAGCAGTACTTC. The V gene is TRBV27, the J gene TRBJ2-7; 7 nucleotides agree with TRBD1. Germline CDR1 reads MNHEY; CDR2 reads SMNVEV (reference sequence). The trim removed 5 bases at V and 4 bases at J, leaving 8 bases unmatched. The CDR3 is 14 residues long.

The V call is TRBV14, the J call TRBJ2-7; TRBD1 matches at 9 bases. Germline V lookup: CDR1 SGHDN, CDR2 FVKESK. Germline trimming cut 5 bases from V and 6 bases from J; bases unmatched to any gene: 5. The CDR3 consists of 13 residues. As DNA, the CDR3 is TGTGCCAGCAGCGAAAACAGGGGGCTCGAGCAGTACTTC. Translation: CASSENRGLEQYF.

This clone was observed at least ten times. The chain recombines TRBV10-1 with TRBJ1-2; D might be TRBD1 (5 bases). Germline V lookup: CDR1 WNHNN, CDR2 SYGVQD (reference sequence). V was cut by 7 bases and J by 2 bases, with 8 bases left in between. This CDR3 has 12 amino acids. CDR3 sequence: CASTGRNYGYTF. DNA of the CDR3: TGCGCCAGCACAGGGAGGAACTATGGCTACACCTTC.

This sequence joins TRBV29-1 and TRBJ2-7, with 8 positions matching TRBD2. The CDR3 contains 13 residues. The germline V gene encodes CDR1 SQVTM and CDR2 ANQGSEA. After removal of 4 bases from V and 7 bases from J, the junction contained 9 bases not matched to a gene. CDR3 DNA sequence: TGCAGCGTTGCAAGGCAGGGACTAGGAGAGCAGTACTTC. It specifies CSVARQGLGEQYF.

The chain joins TRBV19 to TRBJ1-6; D remains ambiguous. Germline V gives CDR1 LNHDA, CDR2 SQIVND (reference sequence). Trimming pared 7 bases from V and 7 bases from J, leaving 14 bases between. The CDR3 contains 14 residues. The CDR3 reads CASIGGTANSPLHF. The DNA for the CDR3 is TGTGCCAGTATAGGCGGAACAGCAAATTCACCCCTCCACTTT.

The V call is TRBV9, the J call TRBJ2-1, with 9 bases identical to TRBD1. V gave up 2 bases and J gave up 8 bases; unmatched junction bases: 8. In germline, CDR1 is SGDLS, CDR2 YYNGEE. This CDR3 comprises 15 residues. CDR3 sequence reads: CASSVMGQGLDEQFF. CDR3 sequence (DNA): TGTGCCAGCAGCGTCATGGGACAGGGCCTAGATGAGCAGTTCTTC.

The chain employs TRBV6-6 and TRBJ2-1; the D is unclear. V was shortened by 2 bases and J by 8 bases, with 7 bases between the two germline ends. The CDR3 contains 12 residues. Germline V gene lookup returns CDR1 MNHNY and CDR2 SVGAGI (reference sequence). The CDR3 DNA reads TGTGCCAGCAGTTACGGGGTCGATGAGCAGTTCTTC. Protein: CASSYGVDEQFF.

This clone was counted a few times. The chain uses TRBV18 and TRBJ1-5; TRBD1 matches at 10 bases. The J segment lost 6 bases and the V segment lost 6 bases, leaving 8 bases of the junction unmatched. This CDR3 is 15 amino acids long. Germline V lookup: CDR1 KGHSH, CDR2 LQKENI. The CDR3 region has the DNA TGTGCCAGCTCGGCCGGGACAGGGGAGACTCAGCCCCAGCATTTT. Its translation: CASSAGTGETQPQHF.

This clone was counted once. The chain has TRBV7-3 and TRBJ1-4; D gene unclear. Germline CDR1 and CDR2: SGHTA and FQGTGA. The V gene lost 1 base and the J gene lost 0 bases, with 6 bases spanning the gap. This CDR3 contains 15 residues. CDR3 nucleotides: TGTGCCAGCAGCTTAAGCGGGACAACTAATGAAAAACTGTTTTTT. Translation gives CASSLSGTTNEKLFF.

The V gene is TRBV9, the J gene TRBJ2-2, with TRBD1 as a possible D gene (6 bases). Germline CDR1 and CDR2: SGDLS and YYNGEE. V shed 9 bases and J shed 5 bases, with 26 bases lying between them. The CDR3 has 17 residues. In DNA form, the CDR3 reads TGTGCCACTAACCGGGACGGGACGGCGACAGGTACCGGGGAGCTGTTTTTT. Translated: CATNRDGTATGTGELFF.

The chain has TRBV9 and TRBJ2-7; 7 bases are shared with TRBD1. Germline V CDR1 and CDR2: SGDLS, YYNGEE. The CDR3 is 14 amino acids. J was trimmed by 2 bases and V by 3 bases; bases with no gene match: 5. CDR3 amino acids: CASSARTGAYEQYF. The CDR3 DNA is TGTGCCAGCAGCGCCCGGACAGGTGCCTACGAGCAGTACTTC.

The chain links TRBV5-6 to TRBJ1-5; D may be TRBD1 (5 bases). The V gene's germline CDR1 is SGHDT and CDR2 YYEEEE. V was trimmed by 0 bases and J by 3 bases, leaving 10 bases between them. This CDR3 region has 15 residues. The CDR3 nucleotides read TGTGCCAGCAGCTTGGGGGACGGCCCCAATCAGCCCCAGCATTTT. The encoded protein is CASSLGDGPNQPQHF.

The rearrangement joins TRBV27 to TRBJ1-4; D might be TRBD1 (5 bases). V lost 6 bases and J lost 8, with 19 bases in between. Germline V gene sequence: CDR1 MNHEY, CDR2 SMNVEV (reference sequence). CDR3 length: 15 residues. CDR3 residues: CASRARDGLPEKLFF. CDR3 nucleotide sequence: TGTGCCAGCAGAGCTAGGGACGGACTCCCCGAAAAACTGTTTTTT. The whole variable domain, remainder taken from reference TRBV27 and TRBJ1-4, is EAQVTQNPRYLITVTGKKLTVTCSQNMNHEYMSWYRQDPGLGLRQIYYSMNVEVTDKGDVPEGYKVSRKEKRNFPLILESPSPNQTSLYFCASRARDGLPEKLFFGSGTQLSVL.

As to this clone: The same CDR3 also results from other DNA sequences found in this sample. The rearrangement joins TRBV5-1 to TRBJ1-4; 7 bases match TRBD1. After removal of 0 bases from V and 8 bases from J, the junction contained 4 bases not matched to a gene. CDR3 length: 14 residues. The germline gives CDR1 SGHRS, CDR2 YFSETQ. The CDR3: CASSLGQGGEKLFF. CDR3 bases: TGCGCCAGCAGCTTGGGGCAGGGGGGGGAAAAACTGTTTTTT.

This clone has more than one count but fewer than ten. The chain links TRBV5-1 to TRBJ1-2; TRBD1 is a possible D gene (5 bases). Germline CDR1 and CDR2: SGHRS and YFSETQ. The CDR3 sequence is 12 residues long. Trimming cost V 4 bases and J 4 bases, with 8 bases left between them. The CDR3 nucleotides read TGCGCCAGCAGCGGGGGAGCCTATGGCTACACCTTC. Its protein is CASSGGAYGYTF.

The J gene is TRBJ2-1, the V gene TRBV28; TRBD2 matches 7 bases. V lost 5 bases to trimming and J lost 1 base; unmatched junction nucleotides: 5. Germline V gene sequence: CDR1 MDHEN, CDR2 SYDVKM. This CDR3 region has 15 residues. The CDR3 nucleotides read TGTGCCAGCAGTCCTCTCGGGGGGTCCTACAATGAGCAGTTCTTC. It codes for CASSPLGGSYNEQFF. Looking up the rest from reference TRBV28 and TRBJ2-1 gives the full variable domain: DVKVTQSSRYLVKRTGEKVFLECVQDMDHENMFWYRQDPGLGLRLIYFSYDVKMKEKGDIPEGYSVSREKKERFSLILESASTNQTSMYLCASSPLGGSYNEQFFGPGTRLTVL.

The chain couples TRBV5-4 to TRBJ2-3; D is unresolved. The CDR3 loop spans 13 amino acids. Germline V gene data show CDR1 as SGHNT and CDR2 as YYREEE (reference sequence). V lost 1 base and J 6 bases, leaving 9 bases between the germline ends. The CDR3 is CASSLRGIDTQYF. In DNA, the CDR3 is TGTGCCAGCAGCTTGCGAGGAATCGATACGCAGTATTTT.

J is TRBJ2-7 and V is TRBV2; weak D call: TRBD2 (6 bases). CDR1 and CDR2 (germline): SNHLY, FYNNEI. V was shortened by 4 bases and J by 4 bases, with 8 bases between the two germline ends. This CDR3 contains 12 residues. The CDR3 nucleotides read TGTGCCAGCAGTGTGGGGGGATACGAGCAGTACTTC. Translation gives CASSVGGYEQYF. The full variable domain, completed using reference TRBV2 and TRBJ2-7, is EPEVTQTPSHQVTQMGQEVILRCVPISNHLYFYWYRQILGQKVEFLVSFYNNEISEKSEIFDDQFSVERPDGSNFTLKIRSTKLEDSAMYFCASSVGGYEQYFGPGTRLTVT.